These T cell receptor beta chains were read from a single sample in a study of T cells after yellow fever vaccination. TCRdb redid the calling of the 5' RACE reads with MiXCR, one entry per CDR3 protein. The table records just under 600,000 distinct CDR3 sequences, about 13% of them present only once. The source was PBMCs, collected on the day of the yellow fever booster vaccination. These receptors originate from a man aged 30-40 years who received the YFV17D yellow fever vaccine. Each CDR3 is given with its conserved first and last residue.

TRBV5-1	TRBJ2-5	CASRLTSGSETQYF
TRBV7-2	TRBJ2-7	CASSPPTSGRARQYF
TRBV12-3/TRBV12-4	TRBJ1-2	CASSFGRDTGYTF
TRBV5-1	TRBJ2-2	CASSFARGGYTGELFF
TRBV13	TRBJ2-2	CASGSPTNTGELFF
TRBV2	TRBJ1-5	CASADENGNQPQHF
TRBV5-1	TRBJ2-3	CASSLNLPVQYF
TRBV24-1	TRBJ2-5	CATSDSGTGDRETQYF
TRBV6-2/TRBV6-3	TRBJ2-1	CAIRRDLYNEQFF
TRBV20-1	TRBJ2-1	CSAWGGQPYNEQFF
TRBV28	TRBJ2-1	CANSVAGGSYNEQFF
TRBV7-2	TRBJ2-5	CASSLGLMEETQYF
TRBV7-2	TRBJ2-3	CASSLAGGPPDTQYF
TRBV5-1	TRBJ2-1	CASSLKRGSYNEQFF